The subject of this entry is one T cell receptor beta chain. Sequencing was performed with immunoSEQ multiplex PCR; in TCRdb, only in-frame clones are kept and a portion is missing. The sample comprises roughly 58,000 clones, over 75% of which are singletons, and roughly 6.5% rests with the top ten. Per the germline V gene, CDR1 is SGHVS and CDR2 is FNYEAQ. The length of the CDR3 is 15 residues. Between the trimmed V and J ends, which lost 4 bases and 0 bases, there was a span of 11 bases. These data belong to a study of OX40 agonist ivuxolimab in advanced cancers. The chain recombines TRBV7-6 with TRBJ2-3; D is perhaps TRBD1 (5 bases). The sequencing here drew on CD4+ or CD8+ T cells sorted from blood, taken in a trial of the OX40 agonist ivuxolimab. The TCR was taken from an adult with an advanced solid tumor such as melanoma, head and neck, liver or kidney cancer. CDR3 loop: CASSYLRESTDTQYF. In DNA form, the CDR3 reads TGTGCCAGCAGCTACCTCAGGGAAAGCACAGATACGCAGTATTTT.